The 9 T cell receptor beta chains listed next were all sequenced from one sample in a study of long-term antiretroviral therapy in people with HIV. They ran version v3.0 of the immunoSEQ assay at survey level. Libraries were prepared by immunoSEQ multiplex PCR; TCRdb keeps only in-frame clonotypes and omits some of them. The sample shows around 21,000 clones, 81% of them seen only once. The sample in question was unsorted PBMCs, obtained 0.1 years before starting antiretroviral therapy. These receptors were collected from a man aged 40-50 years with HIV.

The V gene is TRBV7-6, the J gene TRBJ2-7; possible D gene TRBD1, 6 bases. V was clipped by 5 bases and J by 0 bases, with 11 bases between them. CDR1 is SGHVS, CDR2 FNYEAQ, per germline. This CDR3 region has 14 residues. Here the CDR3 DNA reads TGTGCCAGCAGCACGAGACAGGACTCCTACGAGCAGTACTTC. This translates into CASSTRQDSYEQYF.

The chain employs TRBV19 and TRBJ2-2; D unresolved. CDR1 is LNHDA and CDR2 is SQIVND in the germline V gene (reference sequence). With 3 bases removed from V and 7 bases from J, the gap between germline ends came to 21 bases. The CDR3 totals 17 residues. The CDR3 DNA sequence: TGTGCCAGTAGTATGGAGTGGGTAGGAAGGTTCCGCGGGGAGCTGTTTTTT. This translates into CASSMEWVGRFRGELFF.

This clone was seen more than once but under ten times. The chain couples TRBV27 to TRBJ2-1; maybe TRBD2 (5 bases). Deletions cut 6 bases from V and 4 bases from J, with 16 bases between. CDR1 is MNHEY and CDR2 is SMNVEV in the germline V gene (reference sequence). The CDR3 has 15 residues. Here the CDR3 reads CASRLLTSGYNEQFF. Here the CDR3 DNA reads TGTGCCAGCAGGCTACTAACCAGCGGTTACAATGAGCAGTTCTTC.

The chain employs TRBV7-9 and TRBJ2-7; D unclear. Trimming took 1 base from V and 5 from J, leaving 12 bases between them. Looked up from germline, CDR1 is SEHNR and CDR2 is FQNEAQ (reference sequence). The CDR3 has 14 amino acids. The CDR3, as DNA: TGTGCCAGCAGCTTAGTTTCGGGTAGGAACGAGCAGTACTTC. Translating it yields CASSLVSGRNEQYF.

The chain links TRBV15 to TRBJ1-2; 8 positions match TRBD1. V gave up 5 bases and J gave up 5 bases; unmatched junction bases: 7. Germline assignment: CDR1 LNHNV and CDR2 YYDKDF (reference sequence). The CDR3 is 14 residues long. CDR3 sequence: CATSPGTGSYGYTF. The CDR3 nucleotides read TGTGCCACCAGCCCCGGGACAGGATCTTATGGCTACACCTTC. The complete variable domain, with remaining parts taken from reference TRBV15 and TRBJ1-2, reads DAMVIQNPRYQVTQFGKPVTLSCSQTLNHNVMYWYQQKSSQAPKLLFHYYDKDFNNEADTPDNFQSRRPNTSFCFLDIRSPGLGDTAMYLCATSPGTGSYGYTFGSGTRLTVV.

V is TRBV10-1 and J is TRBJ2-7; tentatively, D is TRBD1 (6 bases). CDR3 length equals 14 residues. Germline lookup yields CDR1 WNHNN and CDR2 SYGVQD (reference sequence). Between the trimmed V and J ends, which lost 10 bases and 5 bases, there was a span of 21 bases. The DNA of the CDR3 is TGCGCCATCCTCCGGGACACCCCCAAGGACGAGCAGTACTTC. This codes for CAILRDTPKDEQYF.

This clone was found a few times. The rearrangement links TRBV15 to TRBJ2-7, with 8 bases identical to TRBD1. Unmatched junction bases numbered 5, after V lost 1 base and J lost 6 bases. Germline V gene data show CDR1 as LNHNV and CDR2 as YYDKDF (reference sequence). This CDR3 has 14 residues. The CDR3 protein is CATSRVAGGSEQYF. CDR3 in DNA: TGTGCCACCAGCAGAGTCGCAGGGGGCTCCGAGCAGTACTTC.

The chain links TRBV19 to TRBJ2-1; 13 nucleotides line up with TRBD2. The V gene's germline CDR1 is LNHDA and CDR2 SQIVND (reference sequence). The CDR3 is 16 residues long. J gave up 1 base and V 9 bases, and 6 bases lay outside the gene matches. The CDR3 sequence: CASLGLAGRSYNEQFF. The CDR3 coding sequence is TGTGCCAGCCTGGGACTAGCGGGACGGTCCTACAATGAGCAGTTCTTC.

The chain links TRBV23-1 to TRBJ1-1; no reliable D call. TRBV23-1 is treated as an ORF (open reading frame) with a function not yet certain. V lost 2 bases to trimming and J lost 2 bases, with 9 bases between them. CDR3 size: 14 residues. CDR3 loop: CASSQPLFNTEAFF. The CDR3 DNA follows: TGCGCCAGCAGTCAACCCCTTTTTAACACTGAAGCTTTCTTT.